This entry lists 31 T cell receptor beta chains sequenced from one sample in a study of response to subunit inactivated influenza vaccine (dated by TCRdb to about 2018). Libraries were made using RT-PCR. Data came from an Illumina HiSeq 2500. The raw public data were reprocessed by TCRdb itself: fastp quality trimming at Q25, MiXCR clonotype calling, in-frame beta chains only. One record per CDR3 amino acid sequence lists the most common genes and DNA. In this sample the table shows more than 400,000 distinct CDR3 sequences, approximately 10% of which occur a single time. The ten largest clones represent approximately 12% of the sample. The meaning of the sample's time point label: around 42 days after influenza vaccine administration. The source material was PBMCs from blood, sampled 45 days after vaccination. The receptors were gathered from a man in his forties or fifties who received an inactivated influenza vaccine. Donor details come from another sample of the same person, matched by shared clones.

This clonotype was recorded at least ten times. The CDR3: CASSIGAPGIEWESGANVLTF. In DNA form, the CDR3 reads TGTGCCAGCAGCATCGGGGCCCCCGGAATTGAATGGGAATCTGGGGCCAACGTCCTGACTTTC. The chain links TRBV6-2 or TRBV6-3 to TRBJ2-6, with D possibly being TRBD1 or TRBD2 (5 bases each). The CDR3 covers 21 residues. Trimming left V 6 bases short and J 1 base short, with 28 bases between. Germline assignment: CDR1 MNHEY and CDR2 SVGEGT.

This clonotype was found a few times. The CDR3 spells CASSISGIYEQYF. The CDR3 DNA is TGTGCCAGCAGTATTAGCGGGATCTACGAGCAGTACTTC. The rearrangement links TRBV28 to TRBJ2-7; TRBD2 aligns across 8 bases. J lost 3 bases, V lost 5 bases, and 3 bases had no gene match. The germline CDR1 and CDR2 sequences are MDHEN and SYDVKM. The CDR3 runs to 13 residues.

The rearrangement links TRBV12-3 or TRBV12-4 to TRBJ1-1; D remains unclear. Deletions cut 7 bases from V and 5 bases from J, with 17 bases between. CDR3 length: 14 residues. The CDR3 loop reads CASTNYMGRTEAFF. The CDR3 DNA reads TGTGCCAGCACGAATTACATGGGGAGAACTGAAGCTTTCTTT.

This chain connects TRBV6-2 or TRBV6-3 to TRBJ2-2; D possibly corresponds to TRBD2 (7 bases). Looked up from germline, CDR1 is MNHEY and CDR2 is SVGEGT. V was cut by 6 bases and J by 5 bases, with 22 bases left in between. This CDR3 comprises 17 residues. The CDR3 sequence is CASRWFGGGVRTGELFF. The CDR3 coding sequence is TGTGCCAGCAGATGGTTCGGCGGGGGCGTGCGAACCGGGGAGCTGTTTTTT.

This clonotype came up a few times. The chain combines TRBV20-1 with TRBJ2-3, with D tentatively TRBD2 (5 bases). Germline loops: CDR1 DFQATT, CDR2 SNEGSKA (reference sequence). The V end was cut by 2 bases, the J end by 4 bases, with 10 bases between. This CDR3 has 13 residues. CDR3 in amino acids: CSARPGWADTQYF. Written as DNA, the CDR3 is TGCAGTGCTAGACCGGGATGGGCAGATACGCAGTATTTT.

This chain connects TRBV30 to TRBJ1-1; D call uncertain. Germline values: CDR1 GTSNPN, CDR2 SVGIG (reference sequence). CDR3 length: 13 residues. V dropped 1 base and J dropped 6 bases, with 12 bases sitting between them. The CDR3 region has the DNA TGTGCCTGGAGTGACCAGGTGGGTTCTGAAGCTTTCTTT. Protein product: CAWSDQVGSEAFF. Supplemented by reference TRBV30 and TRBJ1-1, the full variable domain reads SQTIHQWPATLVQPVGSPLSLECTVEGTSNPNLYWYRQAAGRGLQLLFYSVGIGQISSEVPQNLSASRPQDRQFILSSKKLLLSDSGFYLCAWSDQVGSEAFFGQGTRLTVV.

This clonotype came up many times. The chain joins TRBV29-1 to TRBJ2-2; 11 bases are a match to TRBD1. The CDR3 is made up of 15 amino acids. Germline V gene data show CDR1 as SQVTM and CDR2 as ANQGSEA. V lost 4 bases and J lost 7; bases outside the gene matches: 8. CDR3 sequence (DNA): TGCAGCGTTGTCCCGGACAGGGGGCTTATCGGGGAGCTGTTTTTT. It specifies CSVVPDRGLIGELFF.

Concerning this clonotype: A read error may explain this, as a much larger clone is one base away. The gene calls are TRBV20-1 and TRBJ2-1; 8 nucleotides agree with TRBD2. V shed 3 bases and J 2 bases; nucleotides not matched to a gene: 9. The CDR3 has 16 amino acids. Per the germline V gene, CDR1 is DFQATT and CDR2 is SNEGSKA (reference sequence). The CDR3 sequence: CSARPHSGAPYNEQFF. CDR3 DNA: TGCAGTGCTAGGCCTCATAGCGGGGCCCCCTACAATGAGCAGTTCTTC.

This chain links TRBV7-2 with TRBJ2-7; 8 bases line up with TRBD1. The length of the CDR3 is 15 residues. V shed 2 bases and J 4 bases; nucleotides not matched to a gene: 7. The germline gives CDR1 SGHTA, CDR2 FQGNSA. The DNA of the CDR3 is TGTGCCAGCAGCTTAATTCCGCAGGGGGCTTACGAGCAGTACTTC. As protein: CASSLIPQGAYEQYF.

Of note for this clonotype: One junction end disagrees with the germline gene, perhaps due to a read error. The chain recombines TRBV28 with TRBJ1-4; D possibly corresponds to TRBD1 (6 bases). In germline, CDR1 is MDHEN, CDR2 SYDVKM. The CDR3 spans 14 residues. The CDR3 DNA sequence: TGTGCCAGCAGTTTTGGGGGGAAGGGACAACGATCCCTTTTT. It yields the protein CASSFGGKGQRSLF. The variable domain in full, completed from reference TRBV28 and TRBJ1-4, reads DVKVTQSSRYLVKRTGEKVFLECVQDMDHENMFWYRQDPGLGLRLIYFSYDVKMKEKGDIPEGYSVSREKKERFSLILESASTNQTSMYLCASSFGGKGQRSLFGSGTQLSVL.

There are a few counts of this clonotype. The V and J genes are TRBV6-1 and TRBJ2-7, with 10 bases lining up with TRBD1. The CDR3 contains 16 residues. Germline trimming cut 5 bases from V and 2 bases from J; bases unmatched to any gene: 9. Germline V gene data show CDR1 as MNHNS and CDR2 as SASEGT. The CDR3 DNA reads as TGTGCCAGCAGTAAAATAACCGGGACAGGGGCCTACGAGCAGTACTTC. Its protein product is CASSKITGTGAYEQYF.

This clonotype has a count of ten or more. The gene calls are TRBV18 and TRBJ2-3, with TRBD1 matching over 8 bases. V lost 5 bases, J lost 0 bases, and 4 bases stayed unmatched. The CDR3 has 15 amino acids. Germline lookup yields CDR1 KGHSH and CDR2 LQKENI. CDR3 coding DNA: TGTGCCAGCTCAGGGACAGGAGCTAGCACAGATACGCAGTATTTT. Protein product: CASSGTGASTDTQYF.

This clonotype was seen many times. The V call is TRBV6-5, the J call TRBJ1-5; TRBD1 matches at 7 bases. CDR1 and CDR2 from the germline V gene are MNHEY and SVGAGI. Trimming took 0 bases from V and 4 from J; bases not matched to a gene: 0. The CDR3 has 14 residues. In DNA, the CDR3 is TGTGCCAGCAGTTACTCGACAGGGAATCAGCCCCAGCATTTT. It encodes CASSYSTGNQPQHF.

This chain uses TRBV12-3 or TRBV12-4 with TRBJ2-7, with 11 bases that match TRBD1. This CDR3 has 13 amino acids. Trimming cost V 8 bases and J 2 bases; bases outside gene matches: 2. CDR3 in DNA: TGTGCCAGCGGGACAGGGGGAACCTACGAGCAGTACTTC. This encodes CASGTGGTYEQYF.

The genes are TRBV6-2 or TRBV6-3 and TRBJ2-2; D unresolved. The germline V gene encodes CDR1 MNHEY and CDR2 SVGEGT. The V end lost 7 bases, the J end lost 8 bases, and 26 bases lay between the germline ends. The CDR3 is 17 amino acids. CDR3 sequence: CASTRSLARSRAGELFF. The CDR3 bases are TGTGCCAGCACCCGATCTTTGGCCCGAAGTCGGGCTGGGGAGCTGTTTTTT.

A few counts support this clonotype. The rearrangement joins TRBV7-2 to TRBJ2-5; D gene unclear. V lost 5 bases and J lost 3, with 10 bases in between. The V gene's germline CDR1 is SGHTA and CDR2 FQGNSA. The CDR3 runs 13 residues. The CDR3 spells CASSPNRKETQYF. CDR3 in DNA: TGTGCCAGCAGCCCGAACAGAAAAGAGACCCAGTACTTC.

The sample holds a few counts of this clonotype. CDR3 sequence reads: CSASNSEGAYEQYF. The CDR3 coding sequence is TGCAGTGCTAGTAATTCGGAGGGCGCCTACGAGCAGTACTTC. This chain joins TRBV20-1 and TRBJ2-7; perhaps TRBD2 as D (6 bases). CDR1 DFQATT and CDR2 SNEGSKA come from the germline V gene (reference sequence). Trimming took 3 bases from V and 2 from J, leaving 14 bases between them. This CDR3 contains 14 residues.

V and J are TRBV25-1 and TRBJ2-1; possibly TRBD2 for D (5 bases). Germline lookup yields CDR1 MGHDK and CDR2 SYGVNS. V lost 3 bases and J lost 7, with 16 bases in between. The CDR3 is made up of 15 amino acids. CDR3 sequence: CASSETPGRGNEQFF. In DNA, the CDR3 is TGTGCCAGCAGTGAGACCCCCGGAAGAGGGAATGAGCAGTTCTTC.

This clonotype was observed many times. The V gene is TRBV20-1, the J gene TRBJ2-1; 10 positions match TRBD2. Germline CDR1 and CDR2: DFQATT and SNEGSKA (reference sequence). Trimming took 0 bases from V and 0 from J; bases not matched to a gene: 2. The CDR3 totals 16 residues. CDR3 protein: CSARDGLAASYNEQFF. As DNA, the CDR3 is TGCAGTGCTAGAGACGGACTAGCGGCCTCCTACAATGAGCAGTTCTTC.

This clonotype has a count of ten or more. V is TRBV5-1 and J is TRBJ2-7; TRBD1 agrees at 8 bases. V lost 1 base, J lost 5 bases, and 5 bases stayed unmatched. The germline V gene has CDR1 SGHRS and CDR2 YFSETQ. This CDR3 has 14 amino acids. DNA of the CDR3: TGCGCCAGCAGCTTGCGACAGGGGATGGACGAGCAGTACTTC. It yields the protein CASSLRQGMDEQYF. Full variable domain (outside the CDR3, taken from reference TRBV5-1 and TRBJ2-7): KAGVTQTPRYLIKTRGQQVTLSCSPISGHRSVSWYQQTPGQGLQFLFEYFSETQRNKGNFPGRFSGRQFSNSRSEMNVSTLELGDSALYLCASSLRQGMDEQYFGPGTRLTVT.

This clonotype was counted only a few times. The chain employs TRBV7-2 and TRBJ1-2; D unclear. Germline values: CDR1 SGHTA, CDR2 FQGNSA. V lost 0 bases and J lost 4, with 15 bases in between. This CDR3 comprises 16 residues. The DNA of the CDR3 is TGTGCCAGCAGCTTAGCACCGGACCGATCTGTCTATGGCTACACCTTC. It is translated as CASSLAPDRSVYGYTF.

V is TRBV15 and J is TRBJ2-7, with a tentative D call TRBD2 (7 bases). The germline V and J ends were trimmed by 1 base and 2 bases, with 9 bases remaining between them. CDR3 length: 14 residues. Per germline, CDR1 LNHNV and CDR2 YYDKDF (reference sequence). DNA for the CDR3: TGTGCCACCAGCAGAGGAGGGGGGGCCTACGAGCAGTACTTC. Protein product: CATSRGGGAYEQYF.

Many counts were recorded for this clonotype. V and J are TRBV7-2 and TRBJ1-5, with unresolved D. CDR1 SGHTA and CDR2 FQGNSA come from the germline V gene. V shed 4 bases and J shed 2 bases, with 18 bases lying between them. The CDR3 has 17 residues. The CDR3 is CASSSDVLGSGNQPQHF. The CDR3 coding sequence is TGTGCCAGCAGCTCGGACGTCCTGGGGTCGGGCAATCAGCCCCAGCATTTT.

This chain links TRBV10-3 with TRBJ2-3, with 9 bases aligning to TRBD2. There are 14 residues in the CDR3. The germline V gene encodes CDR1 ENHRY and CDR2 SYGVKD. Trimming removed 10 bases from V and 1 base from J; junction bases left unmatched: 6. The CDR3, as DNA: TGTGCCACCGGGGCTAGCGGGGGCACAGATACGCAGTATTTT. It encodes CATGASGGTDTQYF.

There are many counts of this clonotype. The gene calls are TRBV7-9 and TRBJ2-4; D gene unclear. Germline-derived CDR1 and CDR2 are SEHNR and FQNEAQ (reference sequence). The V and J ends lost 5 bases and 0 bases respectively, with 17 bases between them. The CDR3 covers 17 residues. The CDR3 DNA is TGTGCCAGCAGCCGTATATCGGACCCACTAGCCAAAAACATTCAGTACTTC. Encoded protein: CASSRISDPLAKNIQYF. The full variable domain, in which reference TRBV7-9 and TRBJ2-4 provide the parts outside the CDR3, is DTGVSQNPRHKITKRGQNVTFRCDPISEHNRLYWYRQTLGQGPEFLTYFQNEAQLEKSRLLSDRFSAERPKGSFSTLEIQRTEQGDSAMYLCASSRISDPLAKNIQYFGAGTRLSVL.

The CDR3 DNA reads as TGTGCCAGCAGTCCCCTCGGACAGGCCTTCTCTGGAAACACCATATATTTT. Translating it yields CASSPLGQAFSGNTIYF. The rearrangement links TRBV6-2 or TRBV6-3 to TRBJ1-3; 7 bases agree with TRBD1. The CDR3 length is 17 residues. The germline gives CDR1 MNHEY, CDR2 SVGEGT. Losses at the gene ends were 5 bases for V and 0 bases for J; bases not matched to a gene: 10.

The chain recombines TRBV20-1 with TRBJ1-4; no clear D. Germline V gene data show CDR1 as DFQATT and CDR2 as SNEGSKA (reference sequence). This CDR3 contains 13 residues. The CDR3 loop reads CSGIGPTNEKLFF. The CDR3 nucleotides read TGCAGCGGAATCGGTCCAACTAATGAAAAACTGTTTTTT.

This clonotype was seen a few times. The chain is built from TRBV29-1 and TRBJ1-2; 7 nucleotides line up with TRBD1. Germline trimming cut 7 bases from V and 7 bases from J; bases unmatched to any gene: 9. The CDR3 runs to 12 residues. CDR1 is SQVTM and CDR2 is ANQGSEA in the germline V gene. The CDR3 DNA sequence: TGCAGCGCCCTCCAGGGGGATGGTGGCTACACCTTC. Its translation: CSALQGDGGYTF.

V is TRBV6-1 and J is TRBJ1-2; 9 bases line up with TRBD1. The junction had 8 bases not matched to a gene; V was cut back by 6 bases and J by 3 bases. Per germline, CDR1 MNHNS and CDR2 SASEGT. The CDR3 is 15 amino acids. The CDR3 nucleotides read TGTGCCAGCAGGGTACAGGGGGCTGGCGACTATGGCTACACCTTC. As protein: CASRVQGAGDYGYTF.

The rearrangement uses TRBV6-5 and TRBJ2-7; 9 bases align to TRBD1. This CDR3 region has 15 residues. The V gene end was trimmed by 4 bases and the J gene end by 4 bases; junction bases not matched to a gene: 8. Looked up from germline, CDR1 is MNHEY and CDR2 is SVGAGI. In DNA form, the CDR3 reads TGTGCCAGCAGTTCGCGGGGACAGGGTTCTTACGAGCAGTACTTC. Its protein product is CASSSRGQGSYEQYF.

This clonotype was seen a few times. The V call is TRBV20-1, the J call TRBJ2-1, with D perhaps matching TRBD1 or TRBD2 (6 bases each). The germline V gene encodes CDR1 DFQATT and CDR2 SNEGSKA (reference sequence). Trimming removed 0 bases at V and 0 bases at J, with 15 bases between. The CDR3 is 17 residues long. CDR3: CSARDFGGPSSYNEQFF. The CDR3 coding sequence is TGCAGTGCTAGAGATTTCGGGGGCCCCAGCTCCTACAATGAGCAGTTCTTC.